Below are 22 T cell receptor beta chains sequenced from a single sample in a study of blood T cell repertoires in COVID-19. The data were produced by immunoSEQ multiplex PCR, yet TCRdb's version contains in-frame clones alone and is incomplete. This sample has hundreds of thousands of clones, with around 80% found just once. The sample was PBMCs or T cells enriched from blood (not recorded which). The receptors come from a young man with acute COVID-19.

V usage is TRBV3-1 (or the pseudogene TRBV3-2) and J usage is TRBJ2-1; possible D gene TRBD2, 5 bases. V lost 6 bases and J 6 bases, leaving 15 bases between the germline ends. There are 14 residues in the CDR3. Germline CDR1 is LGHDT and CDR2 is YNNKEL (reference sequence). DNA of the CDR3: TGTGCCAGCAGGCTAGGCCAGCGGACCAATGAGCAGTTCTTC. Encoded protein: CASRLGQRTNEQFF.

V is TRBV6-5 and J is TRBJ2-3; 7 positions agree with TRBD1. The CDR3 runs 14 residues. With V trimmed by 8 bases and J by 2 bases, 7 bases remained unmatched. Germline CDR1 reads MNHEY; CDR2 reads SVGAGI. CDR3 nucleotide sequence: TGTGCCAGCCGATCCAGGGGGAACACAGATACGCAGTATTTT. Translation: CASRSRGNTDTQYF.

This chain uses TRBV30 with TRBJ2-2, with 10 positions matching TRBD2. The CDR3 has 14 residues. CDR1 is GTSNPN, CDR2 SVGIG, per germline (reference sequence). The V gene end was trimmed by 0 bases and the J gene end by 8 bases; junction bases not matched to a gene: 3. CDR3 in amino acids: CAWSVASGGGELFF. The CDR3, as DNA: TGTGCCTGGAGTGTAGCTAGCGGGGGTGGGGAGCTGTTTTTT.

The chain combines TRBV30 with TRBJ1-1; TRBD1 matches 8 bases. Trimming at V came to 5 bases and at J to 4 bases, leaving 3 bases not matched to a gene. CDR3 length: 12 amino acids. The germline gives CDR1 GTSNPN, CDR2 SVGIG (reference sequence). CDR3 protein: CAWGQGGTEAFF. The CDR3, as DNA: TGTGCCTGGGGACAGGGAGGCACTGAAGCTTTCTTT.

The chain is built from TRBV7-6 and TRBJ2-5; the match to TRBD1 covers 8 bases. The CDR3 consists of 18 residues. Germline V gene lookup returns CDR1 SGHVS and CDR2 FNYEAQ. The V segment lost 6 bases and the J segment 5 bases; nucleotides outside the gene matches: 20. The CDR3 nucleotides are TGTGCCAGCAGTCTCATCGTTCAGGGGGCCGGTTTAGGGGAGACCCAGTACTTC. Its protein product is CASSLIVQGAGLGETQYF.

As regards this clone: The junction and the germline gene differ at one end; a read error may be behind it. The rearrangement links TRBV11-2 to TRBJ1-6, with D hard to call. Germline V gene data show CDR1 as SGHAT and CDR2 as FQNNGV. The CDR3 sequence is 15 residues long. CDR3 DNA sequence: TGTGCCAGCAGCTTAGTGGCCTCAACAAATTCACCCCCCCACTTT. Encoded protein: CASSLVASTNSPPHF.

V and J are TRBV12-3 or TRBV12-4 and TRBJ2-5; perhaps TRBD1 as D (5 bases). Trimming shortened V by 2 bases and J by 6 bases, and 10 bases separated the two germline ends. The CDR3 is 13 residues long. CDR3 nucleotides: TGTGCCAGCAGTTTACAGGGTTGGCAGACCCAGTACTTC. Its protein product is CASSLQGWQTQYF.

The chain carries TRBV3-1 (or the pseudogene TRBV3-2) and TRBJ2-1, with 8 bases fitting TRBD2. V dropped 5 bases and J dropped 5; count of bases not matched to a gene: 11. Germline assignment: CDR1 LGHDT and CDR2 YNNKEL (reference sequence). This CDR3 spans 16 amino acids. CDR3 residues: CASSGERAAGDNEQFF. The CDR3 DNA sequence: TGTGCCAGCAGCGGCGAGCGGGCAGCGGGGGACAATGAGCAGTTCTTC.

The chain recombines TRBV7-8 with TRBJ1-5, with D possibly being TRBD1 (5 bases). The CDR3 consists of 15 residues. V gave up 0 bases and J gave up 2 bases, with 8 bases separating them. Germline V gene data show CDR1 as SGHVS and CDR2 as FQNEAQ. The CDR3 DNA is TGTGCCAGCAGCTTAGCCTCGGGGGGCAATCAGCCCCAGCATTTT. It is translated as CASSLASGGNQPQHF.

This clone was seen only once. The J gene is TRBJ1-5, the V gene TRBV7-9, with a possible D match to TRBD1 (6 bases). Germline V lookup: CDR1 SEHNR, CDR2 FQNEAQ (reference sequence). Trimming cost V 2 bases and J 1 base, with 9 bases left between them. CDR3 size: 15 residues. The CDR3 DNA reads TGTGCCAGCAGCTTATCAGGGGCGAGCAATCAGCCCCAGCATTTT. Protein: CASSLSGASNQPQHF.

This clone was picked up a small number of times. The CDR3 region is CASKPGQGYYNEQFF. As DNA, the CDR3 is TGTGCCAGCAAGCCAGGACAGGGGTACTACAATGAGCAGTTCTTC. The chain carries TRBV28 and TRBJ2-1; TRBD1 matches 9 bases. Germline V gene data show CDR1 as MDHEN and CDR2 as SYDVKM. There are 15 residues in the CDR3. The V and J ends lost 7 bases and 3 bases, in that order; junction bases with no gene match: 7. Looking up the rest from reference TRBV28 and TRBJ2-1 gives the full variable domain: DVKVTQSSRYLVKRTGEKVFLECVQDMDHENMFWYRQDPGLGLRLIYFSYDVKMKEKGDIPEGYSVSREKKERFSLILESASTNQTSMYLCASKPGQGYYNEQFFGPGTRLTVL.

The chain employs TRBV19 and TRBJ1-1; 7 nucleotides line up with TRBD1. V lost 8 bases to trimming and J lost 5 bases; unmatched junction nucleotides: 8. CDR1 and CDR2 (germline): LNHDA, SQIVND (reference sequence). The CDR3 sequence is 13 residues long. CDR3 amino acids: CASGPGGFTEAFF. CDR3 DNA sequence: TGTGCCAGTGGGCCAGGGGGTTTTACTGAAGCTTTCTTT.

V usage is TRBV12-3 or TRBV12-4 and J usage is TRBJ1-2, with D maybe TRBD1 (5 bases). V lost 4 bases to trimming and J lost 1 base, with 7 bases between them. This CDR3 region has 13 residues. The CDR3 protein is CASSYRINYGYTF. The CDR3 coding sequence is TGTGCCAGCAGTTACAGGATTAACTATGGCTACACCTTC.

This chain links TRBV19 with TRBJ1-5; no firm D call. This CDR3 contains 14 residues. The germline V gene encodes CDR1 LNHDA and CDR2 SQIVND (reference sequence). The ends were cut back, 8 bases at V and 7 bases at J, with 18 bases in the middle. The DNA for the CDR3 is TGTGCCAGTCGCGACACGGGGTTCCTCCAGCCCCAGCATTTT. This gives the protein CASRDTGFLQPQHF.

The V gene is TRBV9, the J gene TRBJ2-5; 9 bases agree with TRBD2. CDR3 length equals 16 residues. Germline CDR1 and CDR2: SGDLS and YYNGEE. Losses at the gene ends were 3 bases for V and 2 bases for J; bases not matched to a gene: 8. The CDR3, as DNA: TGTGCCAGCAGCGGTCGTAGCGGGGGCACACAAGAGACCCAGTACTTC. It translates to CASSGRSGGTQETQYF.

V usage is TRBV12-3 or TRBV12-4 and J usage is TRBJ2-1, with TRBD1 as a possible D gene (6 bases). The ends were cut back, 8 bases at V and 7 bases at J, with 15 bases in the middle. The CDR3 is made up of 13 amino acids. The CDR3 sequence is CASRAQGPNEQFF. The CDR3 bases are TGTGCCAGCCGGGCCCAGGGGCCGAATGAGCAGTTCTTC.

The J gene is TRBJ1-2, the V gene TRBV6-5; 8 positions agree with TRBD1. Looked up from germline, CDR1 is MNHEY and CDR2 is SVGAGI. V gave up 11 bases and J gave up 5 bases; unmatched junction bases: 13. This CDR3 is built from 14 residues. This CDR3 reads CAGTPGGSEYGYTF. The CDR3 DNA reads TGTGCCGGAACTCCAGGGGGCTCGGAGTATGGCTACACCTTC.

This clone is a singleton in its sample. The CDR3 nucleotides are TGCAGTACCCTATTGCGCGATACGCAGTATTTT. This encodes CSTLLRDTQYF. The rearrangement uses TRBV20-1 and TRBJ2-3; D unresolved. V lost 8 bases to trimming and J lost 6 bases, with 12 bases between them. There are 11 residues in the CDR3. Per germline, CDR1 DFQATT and CDR2 SNEGSKA (reference sequence).

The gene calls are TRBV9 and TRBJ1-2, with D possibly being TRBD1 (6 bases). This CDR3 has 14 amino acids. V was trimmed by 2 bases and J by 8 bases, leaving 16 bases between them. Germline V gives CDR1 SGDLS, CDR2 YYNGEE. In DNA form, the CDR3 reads TGTGCCAGCAGCGTTACGGGACACCCCGGGGGCTACACCTTC. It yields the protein CASSVTGHPGGYTF.

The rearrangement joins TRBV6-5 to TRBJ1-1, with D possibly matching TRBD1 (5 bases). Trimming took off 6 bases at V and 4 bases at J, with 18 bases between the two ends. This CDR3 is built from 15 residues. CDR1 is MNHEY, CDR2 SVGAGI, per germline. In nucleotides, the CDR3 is TGTGCCAGCAGGGCCCAGGGTTCCTTGATCACTGAAGCTTTCTTT. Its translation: CASRAQGSLITEAFF.

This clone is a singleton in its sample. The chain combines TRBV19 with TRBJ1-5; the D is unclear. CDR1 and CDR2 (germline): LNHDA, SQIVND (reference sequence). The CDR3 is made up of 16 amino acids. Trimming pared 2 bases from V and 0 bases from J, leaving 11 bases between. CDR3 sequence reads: CASSILGSPSNQPQHF. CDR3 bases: TGTGCCAGTAGTATATTGGGCAGCCCTAGCAATCAGCCCCAGCATTTT. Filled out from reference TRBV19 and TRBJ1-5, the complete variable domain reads DGGITQSPKYLFRKEGQNVTLSCEQNLNHDAMYWYRQDPGQGLRLIYYSQIVNDFQKGDIAEGYSVSREKKESFPLTVTSAQKNPTAFYLCASSILGSPSNQPQHFGDGTRLSIL.

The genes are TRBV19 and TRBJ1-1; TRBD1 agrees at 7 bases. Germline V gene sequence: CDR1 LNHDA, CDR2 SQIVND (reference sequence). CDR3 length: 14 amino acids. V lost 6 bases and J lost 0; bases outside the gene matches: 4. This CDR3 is CASRWDSLNTEAFF. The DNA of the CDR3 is TGTGCCAGTAGATGGGACAGTCTGAACACTGAAGCTTTCTTT.